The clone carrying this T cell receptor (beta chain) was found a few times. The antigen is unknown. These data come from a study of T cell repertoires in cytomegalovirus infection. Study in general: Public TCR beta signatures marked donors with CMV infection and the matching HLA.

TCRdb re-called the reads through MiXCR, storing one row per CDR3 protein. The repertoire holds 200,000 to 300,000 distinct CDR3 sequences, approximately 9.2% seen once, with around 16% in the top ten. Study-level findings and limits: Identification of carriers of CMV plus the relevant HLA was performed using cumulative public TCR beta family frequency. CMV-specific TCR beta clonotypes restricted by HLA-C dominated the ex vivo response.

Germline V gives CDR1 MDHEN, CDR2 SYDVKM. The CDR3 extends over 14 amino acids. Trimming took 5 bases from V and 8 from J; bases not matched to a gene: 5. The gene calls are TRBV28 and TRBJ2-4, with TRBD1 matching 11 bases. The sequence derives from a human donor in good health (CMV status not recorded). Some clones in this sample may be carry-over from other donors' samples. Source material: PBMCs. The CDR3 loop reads CASSLPGQGDIQYF. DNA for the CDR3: TGTGCCAGCAGTCTTCCGGGACAGGGGGACATTCAGTACTTC.